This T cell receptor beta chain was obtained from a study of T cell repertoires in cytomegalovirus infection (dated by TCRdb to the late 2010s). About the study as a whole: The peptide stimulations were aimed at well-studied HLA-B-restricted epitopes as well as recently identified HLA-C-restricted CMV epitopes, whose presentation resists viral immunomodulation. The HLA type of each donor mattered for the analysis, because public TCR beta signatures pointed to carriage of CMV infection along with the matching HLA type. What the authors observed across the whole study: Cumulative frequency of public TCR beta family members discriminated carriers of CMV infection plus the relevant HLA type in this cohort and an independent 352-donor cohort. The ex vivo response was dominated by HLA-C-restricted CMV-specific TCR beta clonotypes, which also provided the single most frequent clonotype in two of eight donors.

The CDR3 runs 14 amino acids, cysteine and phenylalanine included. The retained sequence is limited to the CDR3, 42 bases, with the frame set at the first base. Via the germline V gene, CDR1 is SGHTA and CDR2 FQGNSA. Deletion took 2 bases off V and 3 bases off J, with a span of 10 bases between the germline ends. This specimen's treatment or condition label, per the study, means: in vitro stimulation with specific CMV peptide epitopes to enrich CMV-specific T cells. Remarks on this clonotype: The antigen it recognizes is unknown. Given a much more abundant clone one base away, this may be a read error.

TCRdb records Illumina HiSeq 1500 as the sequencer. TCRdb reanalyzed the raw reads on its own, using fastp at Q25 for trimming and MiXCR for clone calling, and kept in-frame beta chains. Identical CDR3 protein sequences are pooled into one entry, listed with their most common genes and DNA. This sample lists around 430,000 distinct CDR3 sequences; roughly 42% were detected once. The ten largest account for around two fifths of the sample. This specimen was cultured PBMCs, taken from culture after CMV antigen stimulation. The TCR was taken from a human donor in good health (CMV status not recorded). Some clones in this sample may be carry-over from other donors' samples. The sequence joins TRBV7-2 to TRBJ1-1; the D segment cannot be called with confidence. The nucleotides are TGTGCCAGCAGCTTATCGGGGATGTACACTGAAGCTTTCTTT. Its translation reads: CASSLSGMYTEAFF.